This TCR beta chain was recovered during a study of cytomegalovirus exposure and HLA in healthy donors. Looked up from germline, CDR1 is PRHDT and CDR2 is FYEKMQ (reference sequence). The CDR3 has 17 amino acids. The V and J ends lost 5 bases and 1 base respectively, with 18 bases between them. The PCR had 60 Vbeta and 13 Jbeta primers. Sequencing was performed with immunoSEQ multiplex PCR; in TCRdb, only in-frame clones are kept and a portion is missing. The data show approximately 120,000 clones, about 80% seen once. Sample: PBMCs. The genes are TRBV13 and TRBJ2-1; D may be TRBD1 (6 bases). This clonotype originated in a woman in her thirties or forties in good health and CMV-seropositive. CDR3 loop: CASSPPHNRASYNEQFF. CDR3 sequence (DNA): TGTGCCAGCAGCCCCCCTCATAACAGGGCTTCCTACAATGAGCAGTTCTTC.